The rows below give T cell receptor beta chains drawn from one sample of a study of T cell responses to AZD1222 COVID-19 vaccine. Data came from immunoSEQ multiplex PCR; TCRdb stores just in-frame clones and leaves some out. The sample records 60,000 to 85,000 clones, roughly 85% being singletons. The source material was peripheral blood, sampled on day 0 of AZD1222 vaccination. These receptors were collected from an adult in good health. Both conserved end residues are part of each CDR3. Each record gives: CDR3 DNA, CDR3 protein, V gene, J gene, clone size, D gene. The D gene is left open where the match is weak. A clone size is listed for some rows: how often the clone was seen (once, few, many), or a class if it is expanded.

CDR3 DNA: TGTGCCAGCAGCGGGGGGACGGCCCTCGGCTACACCTTC; CDR3 protein: CASSGGTALGYTF; V gene: TRBV2; J gene: TRBJ1-2; clone size: -; D gene: -
CDR3 DNA: TGTGCCAGCAGCTCAGGAGAGGGGCGGGCCCTCAATGAGCAGTTCTTC; CDR3 protein: CASSSGEGRALNEQFF; V gene: TRBV11-2; J gene: TRBJ2-1; clone size: once; D gene: -
CDR3 DNA: TGTGCCAGCCTTGGGGCCGGATTCTCCGAGCAGTACTTC; CDR3 protein: CASLGAGFSEQYF; V gene: TRBV2; J gene: TRBJ2-7; clone size: -; D gene: -
CDR3 DNA: TGTGCCAGCAGCCAAGGGCGGGGTCAGCCCCAGCATTTT; CDR3 protein: CASSQGRGQPQHF; V gene: TRBV3-1/TRBV3-2; J gene: TRBJ1-5; clone size: -; D gene: -
CDR3 DNA: TGTGCCAGCAGACCCCTCGCGGGACAGGGGCTCGGGGTGAACACTGAAGCTTTCTTT; CDR3 protein: CASRPLAGQGLGVNTEAFF; V gene: TRBV27; J gene: TRBJ1-1; clone size: -; D gene: TRBD1
CDR3 DNA: TGTGCCACCAGCAGACACGCGGAGGGAGGTGACTATGGCTACACCTTC; CDR3 protein: CATSRHAEGGDYGYTF; V gene: TRBV15; J gene: TRBJ1-2; clone size: -; D gene: -
CDR3 DNA: TGTGCCAGCAGCCAGACTAGCGGGACCTTCACAGATACGCAGTATTTT; CDR3 protein: CASSQTSGTFTDTQYF; V gene: TRBV5-4; J gene: TRBJ2-3; clone size: once; D gene: TRBD2
CDR3 DNA: TGTGCCAGCAGCTCCATGGACAGGGGGGCAGGACAGCCCCAGCATTTT; CDR3 protein: CASSSMDRGAGQPQHF; V gene: TRBV7-2; J gene: TRBJ1-5; clone size: -; D gene: TRBD1
CDR3 DNA: TGTGCCAGCAGTTCCCTCGACAGTCTCAACGAGCAGTACTTC; CDR3 protein: CASSSLDSLNEQYF; V gene: TRBV6-6; J gene: TRBJ2-7; clone size: -; D gene: -
CDR3 DNA: TGTGCCCACGAGGGAGGCCCCCACGGTTCACCCCTCCACTTT; CDR3 protein: CAHEGGPHGSPLHF; V gene: TRBV6-5; J gene: TRBJ1-6; clone size: -; D gene: -
CDR3 DNA: TGTGCCAGCGGGGTTGGGGCGAGGGTATCTCAGCCCCAGCATTTT; CDR3 protein: CASGVGARVSQPQHF; V gene: TRBV6-5; J gene: TRBJ1-5; clone size: -; D gene: -
CDR3 DNA: TGTGCCAGCAGCCCCCTACTAGCGGGAGGCGGGACCTACAATGAGCAGTTCTTC; CDR3 protein: CASSPLLAGGGTYNEQFF; V gene: TRBV14; J gene: TRBJ2-1; clone size: -; D gene: TRBD2
CDR3 DNA: TGTGCCAGCAGGTGGGGAGGCCAGAACACCGGGGAGCTGTTTTTT; CDR3 protein: CASRWGGQNTGELFF; V gene: TRBV7-9; J gene: TRBJ2-2; clone size: -; D gene: -
CDR3 DNA: TGTGCCTCCCACCACCTTAGCAATCAGCCCCAGCATTTT; CDR3 protein: CASHHLSNQPQHF; V gene: TRBV19; J gene: TRBJ1-5; clone size: -; D gene: -
CDR3 DNA: TGCAGTGCTAGTCCCCTAGCGGGGGCCGAGCAGTACTTC; CDR3 protein: CSASPLAGAEQYF; V gene: TRBV20-1; J gene: TRBJ2-7; clone size: -; D gene: TRBD2
CDR3 DNA: TGTGCCAGCAGCGGGGGGGCAAGGGATACGCAGTATTTT; CDR3 protein: CASSGGARDTQYF; V gene: TRBV7-3; J gene: TRBJ2-3; clone size: -; D gene: -
CDR3 DNA: TGTGCCAGCAGCCCCTTTACCACCGGGTTCCAAAGAGGGGACACTGAAGCTTTCTTT; CDR3 protein: CASSPFTTGFQRGDTEAFF; V gene: TRBV27; J gene: TRBJ1-1; clone size: -; D gene: -
CDR3 DNA: TGTGCCAGCAGCTTAGCGGGTGGGGATGGGTTGCCCCAGCATTTT; CDR3 protein: CASSLAGGDGLPQHF; V gene: TRBV7-9; J gene: TRBJ1-5; clone size: -; D gene: -
CDR3 DNA: TGTGCCAGCAGTGAGCTAATGGGCAGGGGTAATGAAAAACTGTTTTTT; CDR3 protein: CASSELMGRGNEKLFF; V gene: TRBV6-1; J gene: TRBJ1-4; clone size: -; D gene: -
CDR3 DNA: TGTGCCAGCAGACCTCTCGTTAACACCGGGGAGCTGTTTTTT; CDR3 protein: CASRPLVNTGELFF; V gene: TRBV27; J gene: TRBJ2-2; clone size: -; D gene: -
CDR3 DNA: TGTGCCAGCAGCCAAGAGCTCCGGCAGGGGCAGTACTTC; CDR3 protein: CASSQELRQGQYF; V gene: TRBV14; J gene: TRBJ2-7; clone size: -; D gene: -
CDR3 DNA: TGTGCCAGCAGCTCGTACAGGGATGGGGAGACCCAGTACTTC; CDR3 protein: CASSSYRDGETQYF; V gene: TRBV5-4; J gene: TRBJ2-5; clone size: once; D gene: -
CDR3 DNA: TGTGCCAGTAGTATTTCTGCAGGCAGTAAGGATGGCTACACCTTC; CDR3 protein: CASSISAGSKDGYTF; V gene: TRBV19; J gene: TRBJ1-2; clone size: -; D gene: -
CDR3 DNA: TGCAGCGTATCTAGTGACAGGGCCTACGAGCAGTACTTC; CDR3 protein: CSVSSDRAYEQYF; V gene: TRBV29-1; J gene: TRBJ2-7; clone size: -; D gene: TRBD1
CDR3 DNA: TGTGCCAGCAGTCGCGGACAGGGAAGTCAGCCCCAGCATTTT; CDR3 protein: CASSRGQGSQPQHF; V gene: TRBV6-5; J gene: TRBJ1-5; clone size: -; D gene: TRBD1